The clone carrying this T cell receptor beta chain was seen more than once but under ten times. Its specificity is unknown. Researchers ran the PCR with 60 Vbeta and 13 Jbeta primers. Method: immunoSEQ multiplex PCR; TCRdb's copy keeps in-frame clones and lacks some. The table lists more than 85,000 clones, about 74% of them singletons. CDR1 SGHTA and CDR2 FQGNSA come from the germline V gene. V shed 3 bases, J shed 7 bases, and the junction held 7 bases outside the gene matches. The CDR3 has 15 residues. This sample is drawn from a study of cytomegalovirus exposure and HLA in healthy donors. Study conclusions and caveats: The study designated 150 to 200 TCR beta chains cytomegalovirus-associated. A later analysis associated around 17,000 TCR beta sequences with HLA alleles at a 0.05 false discovery rate. Roughly uniform sequencing depth across donors was assumed, possibly incorrectly.

The chain has TRBV7-2 and TRBJ2-1; 9 positions agree with TRBD2. This clonotype was obtained from a male donor in good health and CMV-seropositive. The sample taken for sequencing was PBMCs. For the CDR3, the DNA is TGTGCCAGCAGCTTTTTGAGGCGGGAGGGAAATGAGCAGTTCTTC. Its translation: CASSFLRREGNEQFF.